Reported below is one T cell receptor (beta chain). Its antigen target is currently unknown. The record has no base qualities; no much larger clone is one base away. The CDR3 regions of human TCRbeta chains were analyzed by immunosequencing. The authors' analysis ran thus. Repertoire TCRs were checked for matches against a reference library of SARS-CoV-2-specific TCRs that had been generated using the MIRA antigen-specificity platform. Breadth was defined as the fraction of unique TCRs that were SARS-CoV-2-associated. Depth was defined as the fraction of total T cells that were SARS-CoV-2-associated. Each spike-specific TCR was assigned to its reactive spike region and to a CD4 or CD8 class using the MIRA data. Log10-transformed breadth and depth values were compared by one-way ANOVA with Sidak's multiple comparisons tests. TCRdb stores this immuneACCESS table with in-frame sequences only. Part of the clones is absent; in the studies checked, under half of the shortfall reflects unresolved V genes, and no reason is known for the rest. V, J and clone size are taken as reported in that table, and D and trimming were inferred from the DNA itself. This sample comprises 100,000 to 150,000 clones, around 89% of them detected only once. The leading ten clones occupy around 10% of the sample.

The CDR3 runs 15 residues from the cysteine to the phenylalanine. Here the CDR3 DNA is all that survives: 45 bases in frame from base 1. For this chain, trimming is 0 bases at the V end and 6 bases at the J end, and the number of junction bases without a gene match is 6. CDR1 and CDR2, per the germline V gene, are SGHDT and YYEEEE. This record belongs to a study of T cell responses to AZD1222 COVID-19 vaccine (dated by TCRdb to the early 2020s). General notes on the study: TCR sequencing covered more than 230 trial participants: 200 to 210 given two doses of AZD1222 and 26 given two doses of MenACWY control vaccine. Trial participants were enrolled by age into subgroups of 18-55, 56-69 and 70-plus years, and about 150, 27 and 61 TCR-sequenced participants, respectively, were included in these subgroups. General findings and caveats noted by the study authors: Most participants were white British and females outnumbered males, and the authors suggested that clonal diversity may have been underestimated. Conclusions about previously exposed vaccinees are limited because only a handful of AZD1222 recipients were SARS-CoV-2 seropositive at baseline. Because no day 14 peak-response samples were available, the repertoires could be characterized only after the peak T cell response. The vaccine-associated CD4 TCRs covered the entire spike protein, and the dominant responses fell in regions 160-218 and 743-854. In the small 56-69-year group, the increase in depth fell short of significance, most likely because of low power. Nearly half of unique spike-specific TCRs reportedly recognized epitopes outside regions mutated in the B.1.351 and B.1.1.7 variants. Spike-specific TCR breadth and depth rose significantly after two AZD1222 doses compared with day 0 and with MenACWY recipients.

This sample's time point label indicates: baseline before first vaccination. Reading the label with the study, this specimen's treatment or condition is: meningococcal conjugate vaccine given as trial control. Vaccinee samples came from UK trials COV001 and COV002, including a single-blind randomized controlled phase 2/3 trial of AZD1222 (ChAdOx1 nCoV-19) in healthy adults. For TCRbeta chain sequencing, PBMC samples from trial participants were taken at day 0 and at day 28 after the second dose. The sequence is built from TRBV5-6 and TRBJ2-7; TRBD1 matches 10 bases in the middle. The TCR originated in an adult in good health. This material consisted of peripheral blood, taken on day 0 of MenACWY control vaccination. The CDR3: CASSLDRTGGSEQYF. Read as DNA, the sequence is TGTGCCAGCAGCTTGGACAGGACAGGGGGTTCCGAGCAGTACTTC.